This TCR beta chain derives from a study of blood T cell repertoires in COVID-19 (dated by TCRdb to 2019 to 2021). Regarding the research as a whole: Collaborator samples came from the United States, Italy and Spain and covered acute and convalescent phases of COVID-19. The material from the prospective study consisted of cDNA or gDNA derived from T cells, B-cell-depleted T cells, or PBMCs. Subjects who had been exposed to COVID-19, were actively infected with it, or had recovered from it provided the deeply sampled blood TCRbeta repertoires that made up the dataset. The repertoires were made available in a free public database intended to serve as a resource for research on the immune response to SARS-CoV-2. The samples were drawn from two sources: the first 160 participants of the ongoing ImmuneRACE study, and 1,254 subjects contributed by 6 global collaborators. A de-identified subject ID, COVID-19 status, age in years and sex were almost always included in the sample metadata. Where available, HLA class I and class II types were obtained from metadata supplied by the sample provider rather than from assay-based typing.

A second Seattle source provided samples from volunteer blood donors who had recovered from COVID-19. Whole blood was collected in K2EDTA tubes by collaborating institutions according to the institutions' own protocols. For TCRbeta analysis, collaborators shipped samples in one of three forms: frozen whole blood, isolated PBMCs, or DNA extracted from either of those sample types. Overall study outcomes, separate from this receptor: The amount of clinical and demographic metadata varied by source and participant and was provided uncurated.

Turning to this clone: It has no known antigen specificity. Base-call qualities are not available, and no considerably larger clone is one nucleotide away.

The immunoSEQ Assay, a bias-controlled multiplex PCR, was used to amplify TCRbeta CDR3 regions from genomic DNA. As for how the authors treated the data: The number of nucleated cells in each sample was estimated by amplification of reference gene primers within the assay. Sequence reads were collapsed and filtered to measure the absolute abundance of every unique TCRbeta CDR3 rearrangement. Productive Simpson clonality was computed per sample as the square root of Simpson's diversity index over productive rearrangements. What TCRdb holds here is the immuneACCESS table cut down to in-frame rearrangements. Part of the clones is not present; checked against another copy, under half of the missing clones reflect an unresolved V gene, and the others are unexplained. The DNA gave D and trimming, while V, J and clone size come from that table. A total of about 140,000 clones appear in this sample, roughly 80% of them only once. The ten biggest clones cover about 10% of the sample.

The sample comprised peripheral blood. This TCR was recovered from a man aged 55-75 years who had recovered from COVID-19.

The DNA sequence follows: TGCAGTGCTAGTCTCACAGGGAAAGAGACCCAGTACTTC. Its translation reads: CSASLTGKETQYF. The sequence links TRBV20-1 to TRBJ2-5; the D gene is possibly TRBD1, with 6 bases matching. The V end loses 3 bases and the J end loses 3 bases, and a stretch of 11 bases separates them. CDR1 and CDR2, per the germline V gene (reference sequence), are DFQATT and SNEGSKA. From the cysteine up to the phenylalanine, the CDR3 has a length of 13 residues. The sequence is cut down to CDR3 DNA, 39 bases in frame from base 1.